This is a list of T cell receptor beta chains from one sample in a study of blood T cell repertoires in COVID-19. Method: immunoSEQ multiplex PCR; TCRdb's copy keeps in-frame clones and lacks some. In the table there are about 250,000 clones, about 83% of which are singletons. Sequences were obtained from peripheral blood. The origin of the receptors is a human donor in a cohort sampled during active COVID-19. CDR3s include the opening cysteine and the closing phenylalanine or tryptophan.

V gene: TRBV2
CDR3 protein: CASKGLAGLVSYNEQFF

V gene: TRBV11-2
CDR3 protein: CASSSLQGAGNEQFF

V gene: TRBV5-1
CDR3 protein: CASSQTATYEQYF

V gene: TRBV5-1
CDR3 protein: CASSYKTGSSGNTIYF

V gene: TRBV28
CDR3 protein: CASTDSLNTGELFF

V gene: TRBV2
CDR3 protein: CASIMARDGELFF

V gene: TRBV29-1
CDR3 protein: CSAGDRGKSSDEQYF

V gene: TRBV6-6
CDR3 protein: CASSLEGLYGYTF

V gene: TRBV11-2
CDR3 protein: CASSLGTGGNTEAFF

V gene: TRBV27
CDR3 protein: CASSKGHLSDTEAFF

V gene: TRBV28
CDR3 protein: CASTTSYNEQFF

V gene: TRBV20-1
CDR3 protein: CSGPTSRVQIF

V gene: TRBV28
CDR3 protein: CASGGVREQYF

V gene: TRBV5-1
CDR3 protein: CASNPQGATDTQYF

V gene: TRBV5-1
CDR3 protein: CASSSTGDHGELFF

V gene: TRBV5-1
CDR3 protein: CASSTLPSGAETQYF

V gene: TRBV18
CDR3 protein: CASSPGTGEQETQYF

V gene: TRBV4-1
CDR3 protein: CASQREPYTGELFF

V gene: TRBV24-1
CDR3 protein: CATRIKREHQPQHF

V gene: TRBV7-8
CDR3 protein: CASSLVGRFNYGYTF

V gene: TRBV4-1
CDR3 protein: CASSQGSGGNYGYTF

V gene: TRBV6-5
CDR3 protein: CASRTGGGTGELFF

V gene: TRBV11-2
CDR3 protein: CASSRLAGEETQYF

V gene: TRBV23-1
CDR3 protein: CASKPGTANSPLHF

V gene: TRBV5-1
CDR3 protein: CASSLGQGGYHEQFF

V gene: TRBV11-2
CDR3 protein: CASTNRKNIQYF

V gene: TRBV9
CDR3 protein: CASSNSGLSTDTQYF

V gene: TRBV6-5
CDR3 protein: CASSRGRGRRQPQHF

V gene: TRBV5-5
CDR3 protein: CASSLRTGGLSSYEQYF

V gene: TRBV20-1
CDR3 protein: CSAPTGSEQYF

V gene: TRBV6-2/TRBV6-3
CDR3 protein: CASSYSGQGEHF

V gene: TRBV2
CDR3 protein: CASTLSGSNYGYTF

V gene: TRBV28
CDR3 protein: CATPGDEQFF

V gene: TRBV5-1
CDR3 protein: CASSISGGTNEKLFF

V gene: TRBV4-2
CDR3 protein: CASSQAPAGTPKQPQHF

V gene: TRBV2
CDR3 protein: CASTPQTGGGQPQHF

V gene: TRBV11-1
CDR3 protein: CASSWSTEKMNTEAFF

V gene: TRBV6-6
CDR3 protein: CASSYERGPTDTQYF

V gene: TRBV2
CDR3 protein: CASRETSQRTDTQYF

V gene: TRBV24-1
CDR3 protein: CATSAQGLNSPLHF

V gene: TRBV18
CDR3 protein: CASSPRTGEDTQYF

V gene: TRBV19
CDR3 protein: CASSRGDGTNYGYTF

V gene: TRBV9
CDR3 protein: CASSAPGQGIGSTRNEQFF

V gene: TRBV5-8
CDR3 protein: CASSPTRAGTYEQYF

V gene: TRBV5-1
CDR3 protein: CASSEAGGLAYEQYF

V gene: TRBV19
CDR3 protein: CASSSQGKEPGANVLTF

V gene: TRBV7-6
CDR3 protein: CASSLAEGVPEYF

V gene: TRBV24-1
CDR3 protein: CATSDLRTGPETQYF

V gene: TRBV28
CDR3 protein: CASTGGGQQFF

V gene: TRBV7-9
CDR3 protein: CASSRIGRGGSPLHF

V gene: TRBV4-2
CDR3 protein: CASSQMGHLSRVRTQYF

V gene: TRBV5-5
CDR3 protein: CASSLYTPEGEQFF

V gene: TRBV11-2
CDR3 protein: CASSYGRDSGNTIYF